This passage covers 9 T cell receptor beta chains from one sample sequenced in a study of blood T cells in healthy people across ages. With a J-beta primer mix and a sample-barcoded 5' primer, a second PCR ran about 7 to 12 cycles. Each CDR3 protein gets one entry after TCRdb re-called the 5' RACE reads with MiXCR. The sample lists approximately 1.5 million distinct CDR3 sequences; less than 45% were seen once. The sample consisted of blood. The receptors originated from a woman aged 18-30 years in good health.

This clonotype was recorded once. The chain couples TRBV20-1 to TRBJ2-5, with D maybe TRBD2 (5 bases). The V end was cut by 5 bases, the J end by 11 bases, with 21 bases between. The CDR3 is 13 amino acids. Germline V lookup: CDR1 DFQATT, CDR2 SNEGSKA (reference sequence). CDR3 nucleotide sequence: TGCAGTGCTCAACCGGGAACATACAATGAGCAGTACTTC. The encoded protein is CSAQPGTYNEQYF.

This clonotype appeared many times. This rearrangement joins TRBV25-1 to TRBJ2-1; TRBD2 matches at 7 bases. CDR3 length equals 18 residues. V shed 2 bases and J 0 bases; nucleotides not matched to a gene: 10. CDR1 is MGHDK, CDR2 SYGVNS, per germline. The CDR3 nucleotides read TGTGCCAGCAGTGAAGTATCGCAGGGCGGGAGCTCCTACAATGAGCAGTTCTTC. Its translation: CASSEVSQGGSSYNEQFF. The full variable domain, its missing parts supplied by reference TRBV25-1 and TRBJ2-1, is EADIYQTPRYLVIGTGKKITLECSQTMGHDKMYWYQQDPGMELHLIHYSYGVNSTEKGDLSSESTVSRIRTEHFPLTLESARPSHTSQYLCASSEVSQGGSSYNEQFFGPGTRLTVL.

This clonotype occurred a few times. CDR3 sequence reads: CSATPMGEAFEQYF. For the CDR3, the DNA is TGCAGTGCTACTCCCATGGGTGAGGCGTTCGAGCAGTACTTC. The chain joins TRBV20-1 to TRBJ2-7; D ambiguous. Trimming cost V 4 bases and J 6 bases, with 19 bases left between them. This CDR3 spans 14 amino acids. Germline lookup yields CDR1 DFQATT and CDR2 SNEGSKA (reference sequence).

The chain links TRBV20-1 to TRBJ2-7; possible D gene TRBD1, 5 bases. The CDR3 loop spans 12 amino acids. V lost 6 bases, J lost 7 bases, and 16 bases lay in between. Looked up from germline, CDR1 is DFQATT and CDR2 is SNEGSKA (reference sequence). The CDR3 loop is CSAPRRGHEQYF. In DNA form, the CDR3 reads TGCAGTGCCCCCCGGAGAGGACATGAGCAGTACTTC.

The chain carries TRBV4-1 and TRBJ2-5; 8 positions agree with TRBD2. The CDR3 loop spans 16 amino acids. The trim removed 0 bases at V and 5 bases at J, leaving 8 bases unmatched. Germline CDR1 is MGHRA and CDR2 is YSYEKL. In DNA, the CDR3 is TGCGCCAGCAGCCAAGATGGCCTAGCGGGTCTGGAGACCCAGTACTTC. Protein: CASSQDGLAGLETQYF.

The V gene is TRBV20-1, the J gene TRBJ1-2; D not resolved. V lost 6 bases to trimming and J lost 2 bases, with 7 bases between them. The CDR3 loop spans 11 amino acids. Germline assignment: CDR1 DFQATT and CDR2 SNEGSKA (reference sequence). The CDR3: CSADQNYGYTF. The CDR3 DNA reads as TGCAGTGCGGACCAGAACTATGGCTACACCTTC.

This clonotype was detected a few times. The rearrangement joins TRBV11-2 to TRBJ1-2; TRBD1 agrees at 7 bases. Germline trimming cut 4 bases from V and 5 bases from J; bases unmatched to any gene: 4. Germline-derived CDR1 and CDR2 are SGHAT and FQNNGV. This CDR3 region has 13 residues. CDR3 DNA: TGTGCCAGCAGCTCGGGACAGAAGTATGGCTACACCTTC. Translation: CASSSGQKYGYTF.

This chain connects TRBV2 to TRBJ2-1; 8 bases are a match to TRBD2. The CDR3 is made up of 13 amino acids. CDR1 and CDR2 (germline): SNHLY, FYNNEI. The CDR3 region is CAGGGTSYNEQFF. In DNA, the CDR3 is TGTGCGGGCGGGGGGACCTCCTACAATGAGCAGTTCTTC.

The rearrangement uses TRBV20-1 and TRBJ2-1, with D uncertain. Germline V lookup: CDR1 DFQATT, CDR2 SNEGSKA (reference sequence). V gave up 1 base and J gave up 8 bases, with 12 bases separating them. CDR3 length: 13 amino acids. The CDR3 loop reads CSARGPRFYEQFF. As DNA, the CDR3 is TGCAGTGCTAGAGGCCCACGGTTCTATGAGCAGTTCTTC.